This TCR beta chain was recorded in a study of T cells in Graves' hyperthyroidism and ophthalmopathy. Overall study: Peripheral blood was taken when the disease was first diagnosed, before any treatment began.

It was RNA transcripts that yielded the amplified TCR beta CDR3 regions. With the HTBI primer set, the TCR CDR3 went through a first round of RT-PCR. TCRdb processed the multiplex PCR reads anew with MiXCR; each CDR3 protein has one entry. This table has under 700,000 distinct CDR3 sequences, roughly 17% appearing once. Exclusion criteria comprised uncontrolled infection, other autoimmune disease, pregnancy or lactation. This sample holds PBMCs from under 11 ml fresh peripheral blood. Germline loops: CDR1 LGHNA, CDR2 YSLEER. The CDR3 loop spans 18 amino acids. Trimming pared 1 base from V and 5 bases from J, leaving 21 bases between. Study-level findings and limits: Most thyroid clonotypes that were expanded above 0.001 also turned up in blood.

The sample holds a few counts of this clonotype. Its antigen remains unidentified. This TCR came from a woman between 18 and 30 years old with Graves' hyperthyroidism. The sequenced sample was blood. This chain joins TRBV4-3 and TRBJ2-1; D possibly corresponds to TRBD2 (7 bases). This CDR3 is CASSQGGWRGGLDNEQFF. The DNA of the CDR3 is TGCGCCAGCAGCCAAGGGGGATGGAGGGGGGGCCTAGACAATGAGCAGTTCTTC.